This T cell receptor (beta chain) was identified during a study of T cells in Graves' hyperthyroidism and ophthalmopathy. As for the study in general: Before any treatment, at initial diagnosis, peripheral blood was collected.

Disease duration was under 3 months in the ophthalmopathy patients, who also had a Clinical Activity Score of at least 3 and a NOSPECS grade of at least 4. This clonotype was counted ten times or more. What was amplified from RNA transcripts were TCR beta CDR3 regions. The TCR CDR3 was amplified in a first-round RT-PCR using the HTBI primer set. In TCRdb, the multiplex PCR reads were re-called with MiXCR into one record per CDR3 protein. The repertoire holds hundreds of thousands of distinct CDR3 sequences, with over 12% as singletons. The V gene end was trimmed by 5 bases and the J gene end by 6 bases; junction bases not matched to a gene: 9. CDR3 size: 14 residues.

The clonotype comes from a young man with Graves' ophthalmopathy. Sequenced material: blood. This sequence joins TRBV12-3 or TRBV12-4 and TRBJ2-7; the match to TRBD2 covers 8 bases. This chain's CDR3 is CASSPPGGPGEQYF. CDR3 nucleotides: TGTGCCAGCAGTCCCCCGGGGGGGCCGGGCGAGCAGTACTTC.